Sequencing of this TCR beta chain was carried out in a study of T-cell memory formation after mild COVID-19. The wider study: Clustering of TCRs was largely donor specific.

In this sample, this clonotype turned up a few times. Per the germline V gene, CDR1 is SGHTA and CDR2 is FQGNSA. V was pared by 1 base and J by 2 bases, with 8 bases between. The CDR3 spans 14 residues. From the 5' RACE reads, TCRdb called clonotypes with MiXCR, one entry per CDR3 protein. This table has some 310,000 distinct CDR3 sequences, roughly 19% appearing once. This chain links TRBV7-2 with TRBJ2-5; D possibly corresponds to TRBD2 (5 bases). This sequence was found in a man between 18 and 29 years old who had mild COVID-19 (a few samples of this study predate the infection). Cell type and time point are not known. Sequencing was carried out using PBMCs or a T cell subset sorted from them (not recorded which). CDR3 nucleotides: TGTGCCAGCAGCTTAGGACTACGTCAAGAGACCCAGTACTTC. Translated, it gives CASSLGLRQETQYF.